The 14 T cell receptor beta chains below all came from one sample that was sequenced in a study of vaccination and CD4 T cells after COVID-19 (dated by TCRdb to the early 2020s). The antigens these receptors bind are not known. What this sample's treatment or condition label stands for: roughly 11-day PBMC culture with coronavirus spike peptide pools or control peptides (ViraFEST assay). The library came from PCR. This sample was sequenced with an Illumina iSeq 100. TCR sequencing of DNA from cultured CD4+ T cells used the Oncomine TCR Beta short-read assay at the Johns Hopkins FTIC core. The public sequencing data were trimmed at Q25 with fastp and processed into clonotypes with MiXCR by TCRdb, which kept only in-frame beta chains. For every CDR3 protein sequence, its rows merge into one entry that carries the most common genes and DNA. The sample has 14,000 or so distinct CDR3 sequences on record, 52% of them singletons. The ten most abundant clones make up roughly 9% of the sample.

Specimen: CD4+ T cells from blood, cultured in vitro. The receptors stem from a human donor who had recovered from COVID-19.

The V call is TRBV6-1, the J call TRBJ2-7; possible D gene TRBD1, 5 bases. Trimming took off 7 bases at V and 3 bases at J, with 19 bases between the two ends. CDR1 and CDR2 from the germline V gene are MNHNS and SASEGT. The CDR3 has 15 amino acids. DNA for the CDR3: TGTGCCAGCACTGCGACGGTAGGGGTTAGCTACGAGCAGTACTTC. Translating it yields CASTATVGVSYEQYF.

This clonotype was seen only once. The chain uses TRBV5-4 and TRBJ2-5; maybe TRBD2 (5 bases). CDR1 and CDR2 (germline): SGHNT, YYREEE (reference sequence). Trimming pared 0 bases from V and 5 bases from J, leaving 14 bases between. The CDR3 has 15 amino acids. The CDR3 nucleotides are TGTGCCAGCAGCTTGGCAGCGGTGCTAGGGGAGACCCAGTACTTC. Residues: CASSLAAVLGETQYF. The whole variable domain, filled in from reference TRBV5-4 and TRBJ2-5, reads ETGVTQSPTHLIKTRGQQVTLRCSSQSGHNTVSWYQQALGQGPQFIFQYYREEENGRGNFPPRFSGLQFPNYSSELNVNALELDDSALYLCASSLAAVLGETQYFGPGTRLLVL.

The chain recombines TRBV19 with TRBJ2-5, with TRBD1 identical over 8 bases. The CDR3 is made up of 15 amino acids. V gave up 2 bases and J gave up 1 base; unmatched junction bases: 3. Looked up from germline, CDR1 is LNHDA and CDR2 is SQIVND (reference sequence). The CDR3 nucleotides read TGTGCCAGTAGTATACGGACAGGGCCCCAAGAGACCCAGTACTTC. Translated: CASSIRTGPQETQYF.

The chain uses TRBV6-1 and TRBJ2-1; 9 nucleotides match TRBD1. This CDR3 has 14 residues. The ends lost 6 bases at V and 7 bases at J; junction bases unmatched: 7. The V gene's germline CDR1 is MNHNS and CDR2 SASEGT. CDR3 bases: TGTGCCAGCAGGGGACAGGGTTCGAGAAATGAGCAGTTCTTC. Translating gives CASRGQGSRNEQFF.

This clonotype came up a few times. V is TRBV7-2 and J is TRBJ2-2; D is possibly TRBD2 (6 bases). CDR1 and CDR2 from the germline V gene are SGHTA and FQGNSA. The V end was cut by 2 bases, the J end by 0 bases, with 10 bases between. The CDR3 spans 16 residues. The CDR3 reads CASSLFGGTNTGELFF. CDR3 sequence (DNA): TGTGCCAGCAGCTTATTTGGCGGGACGAACACCGGGGAGCTGTTTTTT.

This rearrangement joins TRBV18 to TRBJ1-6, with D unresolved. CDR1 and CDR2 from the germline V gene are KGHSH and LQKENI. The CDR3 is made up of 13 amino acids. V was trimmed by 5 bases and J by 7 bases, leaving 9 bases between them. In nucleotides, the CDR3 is TGTGCCAGCTCAGGTTCAGAGAATTCACCCCTCCACTTT. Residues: CASSGSENSPLHF.

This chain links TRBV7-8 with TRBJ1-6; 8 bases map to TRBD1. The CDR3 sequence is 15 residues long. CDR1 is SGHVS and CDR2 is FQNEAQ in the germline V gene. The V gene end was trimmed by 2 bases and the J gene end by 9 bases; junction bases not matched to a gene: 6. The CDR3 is CASSLLSGGGSPLHF. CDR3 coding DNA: TGTGCCAGCAGCTTACTATCAGGGGGCGGTTCACCCCTCCACTTT.

This chain's CDR3 is CASSPTGLAASYEQYF. The DNA of the CDR3 is TGTGCCAGCAGCCCCACCGGACTAGCGGCTTCCTACGAGCAGTACTTC. The chain joins TRBV9 to TRBJ2-7; 10 nucleotides line up with TRBD2. With 4 bases clipped from V and 1 base from J, the junction kept 8 bases outside the gene matches. The CDR3 covers 16 residues. Germline V gives CDR1 SGDLS, CDR2 YYNGEE.

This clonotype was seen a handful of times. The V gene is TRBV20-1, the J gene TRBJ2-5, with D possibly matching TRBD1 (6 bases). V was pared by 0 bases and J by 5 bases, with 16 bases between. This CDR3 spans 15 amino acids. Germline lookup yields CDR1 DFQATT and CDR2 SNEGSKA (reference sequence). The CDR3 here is CSARDRVGAKETQYF. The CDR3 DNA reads TGCAGTGCTAGAGATAGAGTGGGGGCCAAGGAGACCCAGTACTTC.

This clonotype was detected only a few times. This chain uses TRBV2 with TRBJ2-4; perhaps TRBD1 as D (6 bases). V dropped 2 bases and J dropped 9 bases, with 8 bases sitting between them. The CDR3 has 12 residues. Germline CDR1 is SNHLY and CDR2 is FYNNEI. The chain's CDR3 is CASSETGTIQYF. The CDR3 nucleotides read TGTGCCAGCAGTGAAACAGGGACCATTCAGTACTTC.

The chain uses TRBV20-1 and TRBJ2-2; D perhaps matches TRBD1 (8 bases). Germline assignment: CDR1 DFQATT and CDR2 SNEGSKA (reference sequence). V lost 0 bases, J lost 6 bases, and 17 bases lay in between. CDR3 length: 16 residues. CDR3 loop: CSARDRGQGGAGELFF. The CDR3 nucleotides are TGCAGTGCTAGAGACCGAGGACAGGGAGGGGCCGGGGAGCTGTTTTTT.

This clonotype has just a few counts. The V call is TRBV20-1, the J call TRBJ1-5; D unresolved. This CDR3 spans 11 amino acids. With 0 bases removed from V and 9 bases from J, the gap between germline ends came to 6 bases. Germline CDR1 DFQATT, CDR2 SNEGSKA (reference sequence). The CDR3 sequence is CSARDVGPQHF. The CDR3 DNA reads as TGCAGTGCTAGAGATGTAGGGCCCCAGCATTTT.

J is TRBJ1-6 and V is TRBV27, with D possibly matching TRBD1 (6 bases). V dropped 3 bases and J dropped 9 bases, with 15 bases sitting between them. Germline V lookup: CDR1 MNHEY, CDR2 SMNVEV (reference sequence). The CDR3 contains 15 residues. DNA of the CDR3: TGTGCCAGCAGTTTGGAGGGGGGAAGGAGTTCACCCCTCCACTTT. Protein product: CASSLEGGRSSPLHF.

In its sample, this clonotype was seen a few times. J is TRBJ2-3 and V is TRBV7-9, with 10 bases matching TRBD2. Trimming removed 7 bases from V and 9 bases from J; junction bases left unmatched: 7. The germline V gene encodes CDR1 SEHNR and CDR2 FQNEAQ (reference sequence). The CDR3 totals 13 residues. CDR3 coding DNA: TGTGCCAGCACCTTCATAGCGGGAGGCACGCAGTATTTT. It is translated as CASTFIAGGTQYF.